A single sample gave rise to the 23 T cell receptor beta chains below, sequenced in a study of blood T cell repertoires in COVID-19. Here immunoSEQ multiplex PCR was the method, and the copy in TCRdb shows in-frame clones only, minus some. The sample includes some 240,000 clones, 65% to 85% of them seen just once. Sequencing input: peripheral blood. The receptor set was obtained from a woman in her thirties or forties who had recovered from COVID-19.

V is TRBV6-5 and J is TRBJ2-3, with TRBD1 as a possible D gene (5 bases). V gave up 4 bases and J gave up 3 bases, with 11 bases separating them. CDR1 MNHEY and CDR2 SVGAGI come from the germline V gene. This CDR3 is 14 amino acids long. DNA of the CDR3: TGTGCCAGCAGTTTGGTGGGGCCGACAGATACGCAGTATTTT. This encodes CASSLVGPTDTQYF.

This clone was seen only a few times. The chain links TRBV6-5 to TRBJ2-7; a weak D match, TRBD1 (6 bases). The CDR3 has 15 amino acids. Germline V gene sequence: CDR1 MNHEY, CDR2 SVGAGI. Trimming removed 0 bases from V and 0 bases from J, with 9 bases in between. The CDR3: CASSYSRTVSYEQYF. The CDR3 region has the DNA TGTGCCAGCAGTTACTCGCGGACAGTCTCCTACGAGCAGTACTTC.

The chain couples TRBV27 to TRBJ1-1, with D perhaps matching TRBD1 (5 bases). Germline V CDR1 and CDR2: MNHEY, SMNVEV (reference sequence). Trimming pared 7 bases from V and 3 bases from J, leaving 12 bases between. The CDR3 sequence is 13 residues long. CDR3 nucleotides: TGTGCCAGCAATAGGTTAGGGGACACTGAAGCTTTCTTT. Protein product: CASNRLGDTEAFF.

The CDR3 loop is CASSFRQSTDTQYF. The CDR3 nucleotides are TGTGCCAGCAGCTTTCGACAGTCCACAGATACGCAGTATTTT. This sequence joins TRBV7-3 and TRBJ2-3; the D gene is possibly TRBD1 (5 bases). CDR1 is SGHTA and CDR2 is FQGTGA in the germline V gene. Trimming took off 3 bases at V and 2 bases at J, with 9 bases between the two ends. This CDR3 region has 14 residues.

The CDR3 region has the DNA TGTGCCAGTTTACCTAGCGGTCCGGGGGCAGATACGCAGTATTTT. It translates to CASLPSGPGADTQYF. The V and J genes are TRBV6-5 and TRBJ2-3; 7 bases are shared with TRBD2. The CDR3 covers 15 residues. Germline CDR1 is MNHEY and CDR2 is SVGAGI. V lost 9 bases and J lost 4; bases outside the gene matches: 13.

This chain connects TRBV5-1 to TRBJ2-1; 8 bases agree with TRBD2. Germline V gene sequence: CDR1 SGHRS, CDR2 YFSETQ. The CDR3 has 15 amino acids. V shed 0 bases, J shed 4 bases, and the junction held 3 bases outside the gene matches. CDR3 sequence reads: CASSLAGGGYNEQFF. The CDR3 nucleotides are TGCGCCAGCAGCTTGGCCGGGGGGGGATACAATGAGCAGTTCTTC.

The chain couples TRBV2 to TRBJ1-1; 9 positions agree with TRBD1. Trimming removed 6 bases from V and 2 bases from J; junction bases left unmatched: 7. CDR1 and CDR2 (germline): SNHLY, FYNNEI. The CDR3 extends over 15 amino acids. CDR3 nucleotides: TGTGCCAGCAGAGAGAGGACAGGGGTTAACACTGAAGCTTTCTTT. Amino acids: CASRERTGVNTEAFF.

This chain links TRBV28 with TRBJ1-5, with D possibly matching TRBD1 (5 bases). The germline gives CDR1 MDHEN, CDR2 SYDVKM. The germline V and J ends were trimmed by 4 bases and 4 bases, with 14 bases remaining between them. The CDR3 spans 15 residues. The CDR3, as DNA: TGTGCCAGCAGTTCGGGGGGGATGGGAAATCAGCCCCAGCATTTT. Translation gives CASSSGGMGNQPQHF.

The V call is TRBV7-8, the J call TRBJ2-5; possibly TRBD2 for D (6 bases). The CDR3 covers 13 residues. The V gene lost 6 bases and the J gene lost 1 base, with 9 bases spanning the gap. Germline-derived CDR1 and CDR2 are SGHVS and FQNEAQ. The CDR3 nucleotides are TGTGCCAGCAGTACGACTAGCCAAGAGACCCAGTACTTC. It yields the protein CASSTTSQETQYF.

The table lists this clone with many counts. The rearrangement joins TRBV30 to TRBJ2-7; TRBD1 matches 9 bases. The V gene's germline CDR1 is GTSNPN and CDR2 SVGIG (reference sequence). The V gene end was trimmed by 1 base and the J gene end by 2 bases; junction bases not matched to a gene: 3. This CDR3 is 14 amino acids long. The CDR3 DNA sequence: TGTGCCTGGAGTGCCGGGACAGGGACCTACGAGCAGTACTTC. It codes for CAWSAGTGTYEQYF.

Written as DNA, the CDR3 is TGTGCCAGCAGTTTGACAGGGGGAGGGACTGAAGCTTTCTTT. Translation gives CASSLTGGGTEAFF. The gene calls are TRBV28 and TRBJ1-1; the match to TRBD1 covers 9 bases. After removal of 3 bases from V and 5 bases from J, the junction contained 4 bases not matched to a gene. The germline V gene has CDR1 MDHEN and CDR2 SYDVKM. This CDR3 is 14 amino acids long.

The chain uses TRBV5-1 and TRBJ1-4, with 7 nucleotides matching TRBD1. After removal of 0 bases from V and 8 bases from J, the junction contained 4 bases not matched to a gene. Germline assignment: CDR1 SGHRS and CDR2 YFSETQ. The CDR3 consists of 14 residues. CDR3 region: CASSLENRGEKLFF. CDR3 nucleotides: TGCGCCAGCAGCTTGGAGAACAGGGGAGAAAAACTGTTTTTT.

This clone came up a few times. Here the CDR3 reads CASSSLAGVETQYF. CDR3 nucleotides: TGTGCCAGCAGTAGCCTGGCGGGGGTAGAGACCCAGTACTTC. The V gene is TRBV27, the J gene TRBJ2-5, with 7 bases identical to TRBD2. The germline V gene encodes CDR1 MNHEY and CDR2 SMNVEV (reference sequence). Germline trimming cut 5 bases from V and 4 bases from J; bases unmatched to any gene: 7. This CDR3 contains 14 residues.

The J gene is TRBJ2-5, the V gene TRBV9, with 14 bases that match TRBD2. Germline assignment: CDR1 SGDLS and CDR2 YYNGEE. With V trimmed by 2 bases and J by 4 bases, 1 base remained unmatched. The CDR3 is made up of 15 amino acids. The CDR3 DNA sequence: TGTGCCAGCAGCGTCGGGACTAGCGGGGGAGAGACCCAGTACTTC. Its protein product is CASSVGTSGGETQYF.

The CDR3 bases are TGTGCCAGCAGTCGGGACACATCCTACGAGCAGTACTTC. This codes for CASSRDTSYEQYF. The chain couples TRBV12-3 or TRBV12-4 to TRBJ2-7, with TRBD1 as a possible D gene (6 bases). CDR3 length equals 13 residues. Trimming took 5 bases from V and 1 from J, leaving 9 bases between them.

In DNA, the CDR3 is TGTGCCAGCAGCCCCCGACAGGTTTCTGAAGAGCAGTACTTC. As protein: CASSPRQVSEEQYF. The chain employs TRBV5-5 and TRBJ2-7, with D possibly being TRBD1 (6 bases). Germline V gene sequence: CDR1 SGHKS, CDR2 YYEKEE (reference sequence). The V gene lost 4 bases and the J gene lost 7 bases, with 18 bases spanning the gap. This CDR3 has 14 residues.

The chain joins TRBV11-2 to TRBJ2-2, with D maybe TRBD1 (6 bases). The CDR3 loop spans 14 amino acids. Germline-derived CDR1 and CDR2 are SGHAT and FQNNGV. V lost 5 bases and J 6 bases, leaving 13 bases between the germline ends. The CDR3 sequence is CASSRVKGAGELFF. The CDR3 DNA sequence: TGTGCCAGCAGCCGTGTAAAGGGGGCCGGGGAGCTGTTTTTT. Supplemented by reference TRBV11-2 and TRBJ2-2, the full variable domain reads EAGVAQSPRYKIIEKRQSVAFWCNPISGHATLYWYQQILGQGPKLLIQFQNNGVVDDSQLPKDRFSAERLKGVDSTLKIQPAKLEDSAVYLCASSRVKGAGELFFGEGSRLTVL.

The V call is TRBV27, the J call TRBJ2-7; TRBD1 matches 10 bases. V lost 5 bases, J lost 2 bases, and 3 bases stayed unmatched. CDR3 length equals 14 residues. Germline V gives CDR1 MNHEY, CDR2 SMNVEV (reference sequence). The DNA for the CDR3 is TGTGCCAGCAGTCGGGACAGGGGAACCTACGAGCAGTACTTC. The encoded protein is CASSRDRGTYEQYF.

This clone was seen only a few times. The chain carries TRBV5-1 and TRBJ1-3; TRBD1 matches 8 bases. Germline V CDR1 and CDR2: SGHRS, YFSETQ. This CDR3 has 14 amino acids. J gave up 7 bases and V 3 bases, and 6 bases lay outside the gene matches. Here the CDR3 reads CASSWTGFGNTIYF. The CDR3 region has the DNA TGCGCCAGCAGCTGGACAGGGTTTGGGAACACCATATATTTT.

This chain joins TRBV6-1 and TRBJ2-7, with D perhaps TRBD1 (6 bases). The CDR3 extends over 15 amino acids. The germline CDR1 and CDR2 sequences are MNHNS and SASEGT. Trimming stripped 3 bases from V and 12 bases from J, with 24 bases between. The CDR3 loop is CASSDTLWDTLRGYF. CDR3 DNA: TGTGCCAGCAGTGATACGCTTTGGGACACCCTACGGGGGTACTTC.

This clone has just a few counts. J is TRBJ2-1 and V is TRBV7-9; 10 nucleotides align to TRBD1. The V and J ends lost 4 bases and 0 bases, in that order; junction bases with no gene match: 6. This CDR3 is 17 amino acids long. Germline V CDR1 and CDR2: SEHNR, FQNEAQ (reference sequence). The DNA for the CDR3 is TGTGCCAGCAGCTCCGGGACAGGGGTAAGCTCCTACAATGAGCAGTTCTTC. This translates into CASSSGTGVSSYNEQFF.

This clone was detected only once. The rearrangement joins TRBV27 to TRBJ2-1, with D possibly matching TRBD2 (6 bases). Per the germline V gene, CDR1 is MNHEY and CDR2 is SMNVEV (reference sequence). Trimming removed 3 bases from V and 6 bases from J, with 12 bases in between. The CDR3 length is 14 residues. The CDR3, as DNA: TGTGCCAGCAGTTTTAGGCCCGGGGGCAATGAGCAGTTCTTC. Translation gives CASSFRPGGNEQFF.

The chain joins TRBV3-1 (or the pseudogene TRBV3-2) to TRBJ2-5, with TRBD2 matching over 9 bases. Germline CDR1 is LGHDT and CDR2 is YNNKEL (reference sequence). The CDR3 consists of 18 residues. V shed 3 bases and J 5 bases; nucleotides not matched to a gene: 16. CDR3 nucleotide sequence: TGTGCCAGCAGCCAGACAGTGACAGGCGGGGGGGCCTTGGAGACCCAGTACTTC. Protein sequence: CASSQTVTGGGALETQYF.